The entry below gives a single TCR beta chain sequence along with its context. Its antigen is still unknown. The sample is drawn from a study of OX40 agonist ivuxolimab in advanced cancers. Study-level results: Expanded clones belonging to CD8+ T cells outnumbered, on average, those of CD4+.

Some clones are missing from TCRdb's copy, which holds only in-frame ones; the method was immunoSEQ multiplex PCR. The repertoire holds 77,000 or so clones, with more than 85% as singletons. V was pared by 8 bases and J by 8 bases, with 10 bases between. This CDR3 region has 11 residues. Looked up from germline, CDR1 is SGHVS and CDR2 is FQNEAQ. Autoimmune disease history or systemic immunosuppression disqualified patients. The chain has TRBV7-8 and TRBJ2-1, with unresolved D. This clonotype was sampled from an adult with an advanced solid tumor such as melanoma, head and neck, liver or kidney cancer. This sample comprised CD4+ or CD8+ T cells sorted from blood, obtained in a trial of the OX40 agonist ivuxolimab. The CDR3 spells CASLGLDEQFF. The CDR3 nucleotides read TGTGCCAGCTTAGGGCTCGATGAGCAGTTCTTC. Together with reference TRBV7-8 and TRBJ2-1, the CDR3 gives the full variable domain: GAGVSQSPRYKVAKRGQDVALRCDPISGHVSLFWYQQALGQGPEFLTYFQNEAQLDKSGLPSDRFFAERPEGSVSTLKIQRTQQEDSAVYLCASLGLDEQFFGPGTRLTVL.